These T cell receptor beta chains were read from a single sample in a study of low-dose radiotherapy and immunotherapy resistance in tumors. Using its own MiXCR run on the reads, TCRdb lists one record per CDR3 protein. Here the sample spans around 65,000 distinct CDR3 sequences, around 27% being singletons. Sequenced material: PBMCs, taken before treatment. These receptors came from a male donor with rectosigmoid adenocarcinoma. The CDR3 runs from the conserved cysteine through the conserved F or W. The D gene is left open where the match is weak. Not every row has a clone size; where given, it reads once, few, many or a size class.

many TRBJ1-1 TRBV2 . CASKMRDTEAFF TGTGCCAGCAAGATGCGGGACACTGAAGCTTTCTTT
. TRBJ2-5 TRBV28 TRBD2 CASSPSGGQQETQYF TGTGCCAGCAGTCCTTCGGGGGGTCAGCAAGAGACCCAGTACTTC
many TRBJ2-4 TRBV12-3/TRBV12-4 TRBD1 CASSSGDRGGAKNIQYF TGTGCCAGCAGTTCTGGGGACAGGGGGGGGGCCAAAAACATTCAGTACTTC
. TRBJ2-2 TRBV6-5 TRBD2 CASKSGGTAGELFF TGTGCCAGCAAATCGGGAGGGACCGCCGGGGAGCTGTTTTTT
. TRBJ2-5 TRBV5-1 . CASSLSPSVQETQYF TGCGCCAGCAGCTTGTCTCCTTCGGTCCAAGAGACCCAGTACTTC
many TRBJ2-5 TRBV4-2 . CASSRQASETQYF TGTGCCAGCAGCCGCCAAGCCTCTGAGACCCAGTACTTC
many TRBJ2-2 TRBV14 . CASSPPGVITGELFF TGTGCCAGCAGCCCTCCAGGGGTGATCACCGGGGAGCTGTTTTTT
many TRBJ2-3 TRBV7-9 . CASSSIGDTQYF TGTGCCAGCAGCTCAATAGGAGATACGCAGTATTTT
many TRBJ1-2 TRBV28 TRBD1 CASSSPGTDYGYTF TGTGCCAGCAGTTCCCCTGGGACAGATTATGGCTACACCTTC
. TRBJ2-1 TRBV20-1 TRBD2 CSARDRTSGAPIYNEQFF TGCAGTGCTAGAGATCGGACTAGCGGGGCCCCTATCTACAATGAGCAGTTCTTC
many TRBJ2-2 TRBV11-2 TRBD2 CASSPTSGGAWGTGELFF TGTGCCAGCAGCCCGACTAGCGGGGGGGCCTGGGGTACCGGGGAGCTGTTTTTT
. TRBJ1-1 TRBV9 . CASRGRGAEAFF TGTGCCAGCAGGGGAAGGGGAGCTGAAGCTTTCTTT
many TRBJ2-2 TRBV9 TRBD2 CASSPGSSGGSTGELFF TGTGCCAGCAGCCCAGGCAGCAGCGGGGGGAGCACCGGGGAGCTGTTTTTT
. TRBJ2-3 TRBV5-4 . CASSLIDTQYF TGTGCCAGCAGCTTGATAGATACGCAGTATTTT
many TRBJ1-1 TRBV7-3 . CASRLTENTEAFF TGTGCCAGCAGACTGACAGAGAACACTGAAGCTTTCTTT
many TRBJ1-2 TRBV19 . CASKRDGYGYTF TGTGCCAGTAAAAGGGACGGCTATGGCTACACCTTC
. TRBJ1-5 TRBV3-1 . CASRQDGQGWPF TGTGCCAGCAGGCAAGATGGGCAGGGTTGGCCTTTT
many TRBJ1-1 TRBV5-4 . CASRPGGAHMNTEAFF TGTGCCAGCAGACCGGGAGGGGCCCACATGAACACTGAAGCTTTCTTT
. TRBJ1-2 TRBV2 TRBD1 CASRPRDRGFVYGYTF TGTGCCAGCAGGCCCAGGGACAGGGGTTTTGTCTATGGCTACACCTTC
many TRBJ2-7 TRBV6-2/TRBV6-3 . CASSPPSGSREYF TGTGCCAGCAGTCCCCCCTCCGGCAGTCGAGAGTACTTC
many TRBJ1-6 TRBV4-3 TRBD1 CASSQDGVQGARNSPLHF TGCGCCAGCAGCCAAGATGGGGTCCAGGGGGCGCGGAATTCACCCCTCCACTTT
few TRBJ2-2 TRBV7-2 . CASSGGASTGELFF TGTGCCAGCAGCGGCGGGGCTTCCACCGGGGAGCTGTTTTTT
many TRBJ2-7 TRBV7-2 . CASSLMRSYEQYF TGTGCCAGCAGCTTAATGCGATCCTACGAGCAGTACTTC
few TRBJ1-2 TRBV4-3 TRBD1 CASSTRGQDYGYTF TGCGCCAGCAGCACGAGGGGGCAGGACTATGGCTACACCTTC
. TRBJ1-4 TRBV5-1 TRBD1 CASSLPTGGREKLFF TGCGCCAGCAGCTTGCCCACAGGGGGCAGAGAAAAACTGTTTTTT
. TRBJ1-2 TRBV5-1 . CASSPQLTNYGYTF TGCGCCAGCAGCCCGCAACTTACTAACTATGGCTACACCTTC
many TRBJ1-6 TRBV28 . CASSPRAPRSPLHF TGTGCCAGCAGCCCAAGGGCCCCTAGGTCACCCCTCCACTTT
many TRBJ2-1 TRBV7-8 TRBD1 CASSLGGQGLGNEQFF TGTGCCAGCAGCTTAGGTGGACAGGGGCTTGGCAATGAGCAGTTCTTC
medium-sized TRBJ2-1 TRBV11-2 TRBD2 CASSFVFGTSGNNEQFF TGTGCCAGCAGCTTCGTGTTCGGGACTAGCGGGAACAATGAGCAGTTCTTC
many TRBJ2-3 TRBV29-1 . CSVEHDTDTQYF TGCAGCGTTGAGCACGACACAGATACGCAGTATTTT
medium-sized TRBJ2-6 TRBV18 . CASSHQTSVSGANVLTF TGTGCCAGCTCACACCAGACTTCTGTTTCTGGGGCCAACGTCCTGACTTTC
. TRBJ2-7 TRBV28 TRBD1 CASRDTGGSYEQYF TGTGCCAGCAGGGACACAGGGGGATCCTACGAGCAGTACTTC
few TRBJ2-1 TRBV7-8 TRBD2 CASNTRGGLAFEQFF TGTGCCAGCAACACCAGAGGGGGACTAGCCTTTGAGCAGTTCTTC
many TRBJ2-5 TRBV4-3 . CASSQDYGGGETQYF TGCGCCAGCAGCCAAGATTATGGGGGCGGAGAGACCCAGTACTTC
. TRBJ2-5 TRBV7-9 . CASSPHGLQETQYF TGTGCCAGCAGCCCACACGGACTACAAGAGACCCAGTACTTC
many TRBJ2-5 TRBV5-1 . CASSRRQGREETQYF TGCGCCAGCAGCCGGAGGCAGGGCCGAGAAGAGACCCAGTACTTC
. TRBJ2-1 TRBV6-6 TRBD2 CASSEDGTSGYSSYNEQFF TGTGCCAGCAGTGAGGACGGGACTAGCGGATATAGCTCCTACAATGAGCAGTTCTTC
many TRBJ1-5 TRBV19 . CASTGFGNQPQHF TGTGCCAGTACAGGGTTCGGCAATCAGCCCCAGCATTTT
many TRBJ2-2 TRBV12-3/TRBV12-4 TRBD1 CASSLRDRGPGELFF TGTGCCAGCAGCCTTCGGGACAGGGGACCCGGGGAGCTGTTTTTT
many TRBJ2-1 TRBV7-9 . CASSPLGRANEQFF TGTGCCAGCAGCCCCCTTGGCAGAGCTAATGAGCAGTTCTTC
. TRBJ2-4 TRBV12-5 TRBD1 CASGVGRQGPNIQYF TGTGCTAGTGGGGTAGGCCGACAGGGGCCAAACATTCAGTACTTC
. TRBJ1-1 TRBV5-5 TRBD1 CASSSGQGTDTEAFF TGTGCCAGCAGCTCCGGACAGGGAACGGACACTGAAGCTTTCTTT
. TRBJ2-4 TRBV4-2 . CASSQVRGGAKNIQYF TGTGCCAGCAGCCAAGTGAGGGGCGGGGCCAAAAACATTCAGTACTTC
. TRBJ1-6 TRBV18 . CASSPNGEGSPLHF TGTGCCAGCTCACCCAACGGGGAGGGTTCACCCCTCCACTTT
. TRBJ2-3 TRBV7-2 TRBD1 CASRGIPTGGAADTQYF TGTGCCAGCAGAGGGATCCCCACAGGGGGCGCGGCAGATACGCAGTATTTT
many TRBJ1-5 TRBV9 . CASSGGEPNQPQHF TGTGCCAGCAGCGGGGGGGAGCCCAATCAGCCCCAGCATTTT
many TRBJ1-2 TRBV25-1 . CASSEHIHYGYTF TGTGCCAGCAGTGAGCACATCCACTATGGCTACACCTTC
many TRBJ1-1 TRBV12-3/TRBV12-4 TRBD1 CASRVNRGVTEAFF TGTGCCAGCAGGGTTAACAGGGGGGTCACTGAAGCTTTCTTT
many TRBJ2-5 TRBV9 . CASSYSGAYQETQYF TGTGCCAGCAGCTATTCCGGGGCGTACCAAGAGACCCAGTACTTC
. TRBJ2-3 TRBV27 . CASSFSPFNTDTQYF TGTGCCAGCAGTTTTAGCCCCTTTAACACAGATACGCAGTATTTT
. TRBJ1-5 TRBV6-2/TRBV6-3 . CASSYDSGEGNQPQHF TGTGCCAGCAGTTACGATTCAGGGGAGGGCAATCAGCCCCAGCATTTT
many TRBJ2-7 TRBV5-1 TRBD2 CASSLAMGGTSSYEQYF TGCGCCAGCAGCTTGGCCATGGGGGGGACGAGCTCCTACGAGCAGTACTTC
. TRBJ2-4 TRBV6-6 . CASRPVGADIQYF TGTGCCAGCCGCCCGGTGGGAGCGGACATTCAGTACTTC
. TRBJ1-1 TRBV5-1 . CASSLDPGRRNTEAFF TGCGCCAGCAGCTTGGACCCGGGGAGGAGGAACACTGAAGCTTTCTTT
medium-sized TRBJ2-1 TRBV3-1 . CASSQDVGEQFF TGTGCCAGCAGCCAAGATGTGGGTGAGCAGTTCTTC
many TRBJ2-7 TRBV7-2 TRBD2 CASSQTSAIRDF TGTGCCAGCAGCCAAACTAGCGCAATCCGGGACTTC
medium-sized TRBJ2-1 TRBV5-1 . CASSSGNSGINNEQFF TGCGCCAGCAGCTCAGGTAATTCTGGCATTAACAATGAGCAGTTCTTC
many TRBJ1-5 TRBV20-1 TRBD1 CSARAPRQGENQPQHF TGCAGTGCTAGAGCGCCGAGACAGGGCGAAAATCAGCCCCAGCATTTT
. TRBJ2-3 TRBV9 TRBD1 CARLNPGQFFRMQYF TGTGCCAGACTAAATCCGGGACAGTTCTTTCGGATGCAGTATTTT